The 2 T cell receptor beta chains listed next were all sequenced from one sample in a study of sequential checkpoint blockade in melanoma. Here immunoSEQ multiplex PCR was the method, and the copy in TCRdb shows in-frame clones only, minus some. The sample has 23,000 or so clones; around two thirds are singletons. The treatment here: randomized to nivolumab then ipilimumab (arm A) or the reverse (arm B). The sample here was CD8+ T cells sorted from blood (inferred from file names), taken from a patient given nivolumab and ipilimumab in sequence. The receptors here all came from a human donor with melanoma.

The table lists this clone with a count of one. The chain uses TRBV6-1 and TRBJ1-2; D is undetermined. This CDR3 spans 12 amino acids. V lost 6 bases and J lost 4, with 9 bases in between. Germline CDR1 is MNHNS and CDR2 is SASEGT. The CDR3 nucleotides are TGTGCCAGCAGGACATATTCCTATGGCTACACCTTC. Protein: CASRTYSYGYTF.

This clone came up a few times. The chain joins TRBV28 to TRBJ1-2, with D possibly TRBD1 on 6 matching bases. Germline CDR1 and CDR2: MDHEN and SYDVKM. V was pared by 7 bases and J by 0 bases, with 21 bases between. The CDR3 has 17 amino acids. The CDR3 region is CASTSMTGDLSNYGYTF. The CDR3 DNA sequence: TGTGCCAGCACTTCTATGACAGGTGATCTCTCTAACTATGGCTACACCTTC.